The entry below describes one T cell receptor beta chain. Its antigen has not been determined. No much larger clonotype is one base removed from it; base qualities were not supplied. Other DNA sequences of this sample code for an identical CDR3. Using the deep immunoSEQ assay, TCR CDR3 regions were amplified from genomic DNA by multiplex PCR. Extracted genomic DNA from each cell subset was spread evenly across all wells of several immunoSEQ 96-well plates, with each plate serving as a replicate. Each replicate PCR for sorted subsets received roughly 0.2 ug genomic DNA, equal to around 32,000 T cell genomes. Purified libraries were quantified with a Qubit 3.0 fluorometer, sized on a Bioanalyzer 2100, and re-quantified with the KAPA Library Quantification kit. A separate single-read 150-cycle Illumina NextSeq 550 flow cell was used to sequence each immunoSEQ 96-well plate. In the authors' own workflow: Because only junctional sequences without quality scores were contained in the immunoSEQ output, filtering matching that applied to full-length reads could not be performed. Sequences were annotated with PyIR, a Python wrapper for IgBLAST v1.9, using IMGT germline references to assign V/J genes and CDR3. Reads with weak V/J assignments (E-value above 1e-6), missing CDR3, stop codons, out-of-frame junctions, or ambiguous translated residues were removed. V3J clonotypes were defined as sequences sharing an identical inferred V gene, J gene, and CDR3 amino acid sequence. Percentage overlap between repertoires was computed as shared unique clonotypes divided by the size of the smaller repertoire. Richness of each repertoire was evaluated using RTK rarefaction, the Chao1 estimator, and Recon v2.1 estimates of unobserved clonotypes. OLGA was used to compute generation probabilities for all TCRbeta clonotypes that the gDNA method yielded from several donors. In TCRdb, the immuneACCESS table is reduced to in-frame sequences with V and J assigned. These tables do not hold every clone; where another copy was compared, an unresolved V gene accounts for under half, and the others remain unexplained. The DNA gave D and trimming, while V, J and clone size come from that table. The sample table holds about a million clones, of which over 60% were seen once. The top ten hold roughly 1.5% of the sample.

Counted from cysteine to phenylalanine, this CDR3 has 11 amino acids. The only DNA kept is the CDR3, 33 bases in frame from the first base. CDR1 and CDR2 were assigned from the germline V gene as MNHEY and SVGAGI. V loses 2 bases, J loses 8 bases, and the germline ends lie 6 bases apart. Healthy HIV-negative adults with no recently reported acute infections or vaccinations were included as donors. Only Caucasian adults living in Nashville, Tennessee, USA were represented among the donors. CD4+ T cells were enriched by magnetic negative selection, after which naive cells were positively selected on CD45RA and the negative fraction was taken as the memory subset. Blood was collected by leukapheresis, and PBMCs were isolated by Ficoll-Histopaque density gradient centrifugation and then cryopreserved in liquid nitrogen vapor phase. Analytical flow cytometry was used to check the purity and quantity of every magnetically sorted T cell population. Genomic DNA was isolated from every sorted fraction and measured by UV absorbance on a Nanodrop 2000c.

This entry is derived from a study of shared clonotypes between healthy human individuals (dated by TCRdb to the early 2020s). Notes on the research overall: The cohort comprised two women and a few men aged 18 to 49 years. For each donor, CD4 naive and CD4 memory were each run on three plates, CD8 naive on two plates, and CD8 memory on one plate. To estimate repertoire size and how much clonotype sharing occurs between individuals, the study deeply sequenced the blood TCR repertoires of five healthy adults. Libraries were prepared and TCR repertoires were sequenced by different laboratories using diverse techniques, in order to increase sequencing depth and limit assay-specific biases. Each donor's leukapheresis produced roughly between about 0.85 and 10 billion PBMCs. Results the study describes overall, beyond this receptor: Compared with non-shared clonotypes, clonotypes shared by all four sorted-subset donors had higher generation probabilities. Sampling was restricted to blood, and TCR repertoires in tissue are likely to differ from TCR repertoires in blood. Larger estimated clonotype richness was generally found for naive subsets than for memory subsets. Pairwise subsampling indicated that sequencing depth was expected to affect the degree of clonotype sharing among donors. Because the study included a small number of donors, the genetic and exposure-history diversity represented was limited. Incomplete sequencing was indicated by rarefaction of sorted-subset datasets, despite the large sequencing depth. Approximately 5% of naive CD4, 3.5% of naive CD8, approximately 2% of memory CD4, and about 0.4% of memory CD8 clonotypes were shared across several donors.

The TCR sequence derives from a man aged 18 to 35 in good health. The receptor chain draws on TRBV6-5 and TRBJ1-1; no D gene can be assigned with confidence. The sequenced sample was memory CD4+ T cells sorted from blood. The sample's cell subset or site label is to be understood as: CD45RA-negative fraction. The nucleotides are TGTGCCAGCAGTTACGTCGGGGAAGCTTTCTTT. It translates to CASSYVGEAFF.